Detailed here is one TCR beta chain. It has no known antigen specificity. One base away there is no much larger clone; base qualities are not given. This record comes from a study of blood T cell repertoires in COVID-19 (dated by TCRdb to 2018 to 2020). Context from the whole study: Collaborator samples came from the United States, Italy and Spain and covered acute and convalescent phases of COVID-19. A de-identified subject ID, COVID-19 status, age in years and sex were almost always included in the sample metadata. The samples were drawn from two sources: the first 160 participants of the ongoing ImmuneRACE study, and 1,200 or so subjects contributed by 6 global collaborators. The repertoires were made available in a free public database intended to serve as a resource for research on the immune response to SARS-CoV-2. The material from the prospective study consisted of cDNA or gDNA derived from T cells, B-cell-depleted T cells, or PBMCs. Where HLA class I and class II types were available, the types were taken from metadata supplied by the sample provider, not from assay-based typing. The dataset comprised deeply sampled blood TCRbeta repertoires from subjects exposed to, actively infected with, or recovered from COVID-19. The paper's findings and limits, for the study overall: Clinical and demographic metadata were provided uncurated, with the amount varying by source and participant.

TCRbeta CDR3 regions were amplified from genomic DNA by means of the immunoSEQ Assay, a bias-controlled multiplex PCR. The original methods were these. Within the assay, amplification of reference gene primers was used to estimate how many nucleated cells each sample contained. To quantify the absolute abundance of each unique TCRbeta CDR3 rearrangement, sequence reads were collapsed and filtered. Productive Simpson clonality was computed per sample as the square root of Simpson's diversity index over productive rearrangements. TCRdb limited this immuneACCESS table to in-frame rearrangements with V and J called. A share of clones is missing; checked studies link under half to unresolved V genes, and the rest is unexplained. V and J calls plus clone size are reproduced from that table; the DNA served to infer D and trimming. The table for this sample lists 140,000 or so clones; around three quarters of them were counted only once. Jointly, the top ten make up roughly 8.6% of the sample.

Per the germline V gene (reference sequence), MNHEY is the CDR1 and SMNVEV is the CDR2. Its CDR3 holds 15 amino acids, cysteine through phenylalanine. The read is trimmed to its CDR3 DNA, 45 bases read in frame from base 1. V is cut back by 6 bases and J by 9 bases, with 12 bases in the junction unmatched. Collaborating institutions collected whole blood in K2EDTA tubes following their own protocols. Collaborator samples were shipped for TCRbeta analysis as frozen whole blood, isolated PBMCs, or DNA extracted from either sample type. The clonotype originates from a man aged 50 to 60 with active or convalescent COVID-19. This receptor chain uses TRBV27 and TRBJ2-7; 12 bases in between match TRBD1. What was sequenced was peripheral blood. The CDR3 region reads CASSPGDRGRNVQYF. The DNA is as follows: TGTGCCAGCAGCCCGGGGGACAGGGGGCGCAATGTGCAGTACTTC.